Listed below are T cell receptor beta chains from one sample, sequenced in a study of T cells in Graves' hyperthyroidism and ophthalmopathy. Using its own MiXCR run on the multiplex PCR reads, TCRdb lists one record per CDR3 protein. Of hundreds of thousands of distinct CDR3 sequences in the sample, under 20% were seen once. The sequenced material came from blood. All receptors derive from a woman aged 50 to 60 with Graves' hyperthyroidism that later progressed to Graves' ophthalmopathy. Each CDR3 is given with its conserved first and last residue. A D gene is named only where the DNA matches it firmly. Expanded clones get a size class; other rows say once, few or many, or leave the size out.

J | D | V | size | CDR3 | DNA
TRBJ1-1 | . | TRBV18 | . | CASSPLTGPGARAFF | TGTGCCAGCTCACCACTCACCGGGCCAGGGGCTCGCGCTTTCTTT
TRBJ1-4 | . | TRBV7-6 | . | CASSRDLKGKLFF | TGTGCCAGCAGCAGGGACCTCAAGGGAAAACTGTTTTTT
TRBJ2-5 | TRBD1 | TRBV6-1 | few | CASSEASGTGAETQYF | TGTGCCAGCAGTGAAGCGTCCGGGACAGGGGCGGAGACCCAGTACTTC
TRBJ1-6 | . | TRBV2 | many | CASRDDGQGSPLHF | TGTGCCAGCAGGGATGACGGTCAGGGTTCACCCCTCCACTTT
TRBJ1-1 | TRBD1 | TRBV11-2 | many | CASSLRRGTALLRRGTEAFF | TGTGCCAGCAGCTTACGCCGAGGGACAGCCCTCCTACGACGAGGCACTGAAGCTTTCTTT
TRBJ1-6 | TRBD1 | TRBV6-1 | many | CASSRTGMHNSPLHF | TGTGCCAGCAGTCGGACAGGGATGCATAATTCACCCCTCCACTTT
TRBJ1-2 | TRBD1 | TRBV6-2/TRBV6-3 | . | CASRVFDRGEGYTF | TGTGCCAGCAGGGTTTTTGACAGGGGAGAGGGCTACACCTTC
TRBJ2-5 | TRBD2 | TRBV2 | . | CASGPLLAAQETQYF | TGTGCCAGCGGTCCTTTACTAGCGGCTCAAGAGACCCAGTACTTC
TRBJ2-5 | . | TRBV5-6 | few | CASSRAPGETQYF | TGTGCCAGCAGCCGAGCCCCCGGGGAGACCCAGTACTTC
TRBJ1-5 | . | TRBV12-3/TRBV12-4 | few | CASSDSFNQPQHF | TGTGCCAGCAGTGACAGTTTCAATCAGCCCCAGCATTTT
TRBJ2-3 | . | TRBV12-3/TRBV12-4 | many | CASSFSRNTQYF | TGTGCCAGCAGTTTTTCGAGGAATACGCAGTATTTT
TRBJ2-3 | TRBD2 | TRBV20-1 | few | CSASFSGGVTDTQYF | TGCAGTGCATCCTTCAGCGGGGGGGTCACAGATACGCAGTATTTT
TRBJ1-1 | . | TRBV5-1 | many | CASEEVSQNTEAFF | TGCGCCAGCGAAGAGGTGTCCCAGAACACTGAAGCTTTCTTT
TRBJ2-1 | . | TRBV24-1 | . | CATGGSLISEQFF | TGTGCCACTGGGGGCAGTCTAATTAGTGAGCAGTTCTTC
TRBJ2-7 | TRBD2 | TRBV3-1 | many | CASSQGGLAGISSYEQYF | TGTGCCAGCAGCCAAGGGGGACTAGCGGGGATAAGCTCCTACGAGCAGTACTTC